These 25 T cell receptor beta chains came from one sample sequenced in a study of T cells after yellow fever vaccination. MiXCR, applied by TCRdb to the 5' RACE reads, yields one record per CDR3 protein. The table has 500,000 to 650,000 distinct CDR3 sequences, approximately 13% seen once. The sequences come from PBMCs, collected on the day of the yellow fever booster vaccination. The receptors come from a man aged 25 to 40 who received the YFV17D yellow fever vaccine.

This clonotype has just a few counts. The rearrangement joins TRBV6-2 or TRBV6-3 to TRBJ2-7; 7 bases fit TRBD1. The V and J ends lost 8 bases and 9 bases, in that order; junction bases with no gene match: 16. Germline CDR1 MNHEY, CDR2 SVGEGT. This CDR3 has 14 amino acids. The CDR3 bases are TGTGCCAGCCACCCCGGGACAGAGTTAAGTCGGCAGTACTTC. Its translation is CASHPGTELSRQYF.

This clonotype was detected a few times. The gene calls are TRBV7-9 and TRBJ2-7, with 10 nucleotides matching TRBD1. The V gene's germline CDR1 is SEHNR and CDR2 FQNEAQ (reference sequence). CDR3 size: 15 residues. The V and J ends lost 5 bases and 6 bases, in that order; junction bases with no gene match: 10. The CDR3 protein is CASSVRDRGSGEQYF. CDR3 nucleotide sequence: TGTGCCAGCAGCGTTCGGGACAGGGGATCAGGCGAGCAGTACTTC.

This clonotype was seen at least ten times. The V and J genes are TRBV5-1 and TRBJ2-5, with D unresolved. Trimming shortened V by 0 bases and J by 1 base, and 10 bases separated the two germline ends. This CDR3 spans 15 amino acids. CDR1 SGHRS and CDR2 YFSETQ come from the germline V gene. CDR3 in amino acids: CASSLGRSSQETQYF. CDR3 nucleotide sequence: TGCGCCAGCAGCTTGGGCAGGAGCTCCCAAGAGACCCAGTACTTC.

The rearrangement uses TRBV4-2 and TRBJ2-1; 12 bases map to TRBD2. The CDR3 has 18 amino acids. Germline V CDR1 and CDR2: LGHNA, YNFKEQ. The V segment lost 0 bases and the J segment 6 bases; nucleotides outside the gene matches: 9. In DNA, the CDR3 is TGTGCCAGCAGCCAAGATCGGCGGCTAGCGGGAGGGCCCAATGAGCAGTTCTTC. This sequence encodes CASSQDRRLAGGPNEQFF.

This chain links TRBV25-1 with TRBJ2-7; TRBD2 matches 8 bases. Germline CDR1 MGHDK, CDR2 SYGVNS. V shed 6 bases, J shed 6 bases, and the junction held 16 bases outside the gene matches. The CDR3 runs to 16 residues. CDR3 residues: CASSPTSGLITSEQYF. DNA of the CDR3: TGTGCCAGCAGCCCCACTAGCGGACTAATAACGTCCGAGCAGTACTTC.

This clonotype was picked up a small number of times. The CDR3 loop reads CASSGQGAIYEQYF. CDR3 nucleotides: TGTGCCAGCAGCGGTCAGGGGGCAATCTACGAGCAGTACTTC. The chain carries TRBV9 and TRBJ2-7, with 8 bases identical to TRBD1. J gave up 3 bases and V 3 bases, and 5 bases lay outside the gene matches. The CDR3 loop spans 14 amino acids. Germline assignment: CDR1 SGDLS and CDR2 YYNGEE.

The genes are TRBV7-2 and TRBJ2-2; 11 positions match TRBD2. The trim removed 5 bases at V and 8 bases at J, leaving 10 bases unmatched. CDR3 length: 16 amino acids. Germline CDR1 and CDR2: SGHTA and FQGNSA. The CDR3 is CASSLSGRAALGELFF. Here the CDR3 DNA reads TGTGCCAGCAGCCTTAGCGGGAGGGCCGCGCTGGGGGAGCTGTTTTTT.

This clonotype has only a few counts. This chain links TRBV12-3 or TRBV12-4 with TRBJ2-2; the match to TRBD2 covers 12 bases. CDR3 length equals 19 residues. V lost 6 bases to trimming and J lost 2 bases; unmatched junction nucleotides: 13. This CDR3 reads CASSRTSGKIPGNTGELFF. CDR3 DNA: TGTGCCAGCAGCCGGACTAGCGGGAAGATTCCGGGTAACACCGGGGAGCTGTTTTTT.

This clonotype was seen a handful of times. The chain combines TRBV5-1 with TRBJ2-7, with D perhaps matching TRBD2 (6 bases). The CDR3 loop spans 15 amino acids. The germline CDR1 and CDR2 sequences are SGHRS and YFSETQ. Between the trimmed V and J ends, which lost 0 bases and 2 bases, there was a span of 12 bases. DNA of the CDR3: TGCGCCAGCAGCTTGGTGGGGGGAGCGGCCTACGAGCAGTACTTC. It encodes CASSLVGGAAYEQYF.

V usage is TRBV5-4 and J usage is TRBJ2-2, with D perhaps TRBD1 (6 bases). Trimming left V 4 bases short and J 6 bases short, with 19 bases between. Germline CDR1 SGHNT, CDR2 YYREEE (reference sequence). CDR3 length equals 16 residues. CDR3: CASSNTGTLYAGELFF. The CDR3 nucleotides are TGTGCCAGCAGCAATACCGGGACACTGTACGCCGGGGAGCTGTTTTTT.

This clonotype was picked up many times. The chain links TRBV20-1 to TRBJ2-7; 8 positions match TRBD2. There are 15 residues in the CDR3. Germline CDR1 DFQATT, CDR2 SNEGSKA (reference sequence). Trimming took 6 bases from V and 6 from J; bases not matched to a gene: 16. This chain's CDR3 is CSAPGGPAGVVEQYF. Here the CDR3 DNA reads TGCAGTGCGCCCGGGGGCCCAGCGGGAGTCGTCGAGCAGTACTTC.

A few counts support this clonotype. DNA for the CDR3: TGTGCCAGCAGCTATCAGATCTCTGGGGCCAACGTCCTGACTTTC. Translated: CASSYQISGANVLTF. This chain uses TRBV7-2 with TRBJ2-6; no reliable D call. From germline, CDR1 is SGHTA and CDR2 FQGNSA. Trimming removed 4 bases at V and 0 bases at J, with 7 bases between. The CDR3 has 15 residues.

This clonotype was seen a few times. The rearrangement uses TRBV2 and TRBJ2-2; D is unresolved. CDR3 size: 14 residues. Germline CDR1 and CDR2: SNHLY and FYNNEI. V lost 3 bases, J lost 4 bases, and 9 bases lay in between. Written as DNA, the CDR3 is TGTGCCAGCAGTGACGAGAGGTCCACCGGGGAGCTGTTTTTT. Its protein is CASSDERSTGELFF.

This clonotype has at least ten counts. The chain uses TRBV7-2 and TRBJ2-5; D gene ambiguous. Between the trimmed V and J ends, which lost 1 base and 5 bases, there was a span of 14 bases. Germline V lookup: CDR1 SGHTA, CDR2 FQGNSA. The CDR3 is 15 amino acids. The CDR3: CASSLGGRETETQYF. Written as DNA, the CDR3 is TGTGCCAGCAGCTTAGGGGGTAGAGAGACCGAGACCCAGTACTTC.

This clonotype has just a few counts. This chain joins TRBV9 and TRBJ2-1; TRBD2 matches at 7 bases. Per the germline V gene, CDR1 is SGDLS and CDR2 is YYNGEE. V gave up 4 bases and J gave up 9 bases; unmatched junction bases: 16. This CDR3 contains 16 residues. In DNA, the CDR3 is TGTGCCAGCAGCAAGACCTCTAGCAACCGGGGGGTTGAGCAGTTCTTC. It is translated as CASSKTSSNRGVEQFF. Based on the CDR3 plus reference TRBV9 and TRBJ2-1, the full variable domain is DSGVTQTPKHLITATGQRVTLRCSPRSGDLSVYWYQQSLDQGLQFLIQYYNGEERAKGNILERFSAQQFPDLHSELNLSSLELGDSALYFCASSKTSSNRGVEQFFGPGTRLTVL.

This clonotype has only a few counts. The chain employs TRBV7-9 and TRBJ1-2; a possible D gene is TRBD1 (6 bases). V was shortened by 3 bases and J by 4 bases, with 12 bases between the two germline ends. Germline V gene lookup returns CDR1 SEHNR and CDR2 FQNEAQ (reference sequence). The CDR3 contains 14 residues. The CDR3 loop reads CASSFRDNTYGYTF. The CDR3, as DNA: TGTGCCAGCAGCTTTCGGGACAATACCTATGGCTACACCTTC.

CDR3 in amino acids: CASSEQGAIETQYF. The CDR3 nucleotides are TGTGCCAGCAGCGAACAGGGGGCCATAGAGACCCAGTACTTC. J is TRBJ2-5 and V is TRBV9; 9 nucleotides agree with TRBD1. The trim removed 3 bases at V and 4 bases at J, leaving 4 bases unmatched. The germline V gene encodes CDR1 SGDLS and CDR2 YYNGEE. This CDR3 is built from 14 residues.

The chain employs TRBV6-5 and TRBJ2-3, with D maybe TRBD1 (5 bases). Germline V gene sequence: CDR1 MNHEY, CDR2 SVGAGI. Trimming took off 2 bases at V and 4 bases at J, with 13 bases between the two ends. The CDR3 is 15 amino acids. The CDR3 DNA sequence: TGTGCCAGCAGTTACGGCCAGGGTATGTCAGATACGCAGTATTTT. It yields the protein CASSYGQGMSDTQYF.

The V call is TRBV15, the J call TRBJ2-1; D remains ambiguous. V dropped 0 bases and J dropped 13 bases, with 10 bases sitting between them. Germline V gene data show CDR1 as LNHNV and CDR2 as YYDKDF (reference sequence). The CDR3 length is 12 residues. The CDR3 DNA is TGTGCCACCAGCAGAGATGTATACTTCCAGTTCTTC. The encoded protein is CATSRDVYFQFF. Full variable domain (rest looked up from reference TRBV15 and TRBJ2-1): DAMVIQNPRYQVTQFGKPVTLSCSQTLNHNVMYWYQQKSSQAPKLLFHYYDKDFNNEADTPDNFQSRRPNTSFCFLDIRSPGLGDTAMYLCATSRDVYFQFFGPGTRLTVL.

The chain combines TRBV20-1 with TRBJ2-1; weak D call: TRBD2 (6 bases). The CDR3 length is 12 residues. Germline CDR1 and CDR2: DFQATT and SNEGSKA (reference sequence). Deletions cut 1 base from V and 8 bases from J, with 9 bases between. The CDR3 DNA sequence: TGCAGTGCTAGAGTACTAGCCGATGAGCAGTTCTTC. Translating gives CSARVLADEQFF.

This chain joins TRBV29-1 and TRBJ2-7; 12 bases are a match to TRBD1. Looked up from germline, CDR1 is SQVTM and CDR2 is ANQGSEA. The J segment lost 7 bases and the V segment lost 7 bases, leaving 8 bases of the junction unmatched. The CDR3 has 13 residues. Here the CDR3 reads CSAKGQGAGEQYF. DNA for the CDR3: TGCAGCGCTAAGGGACAGGGGGCGGGAGAGCAGTACTTC.

This chain links TRBV12-5 with TRBJ2-3; 10 positions match TRBD1. The CDR3 spans 17 residues. V was clipped by 6 bases and J by 1 base; unmatched bases: 10. Per the germline V gene, CDR1 is LGHNT and CDR2 is FRNRAP. CDR3 sequence: CASGPGTGVRGTDTQYF. CDR3 sequence (DNA): TGTGCTAGTGGCCCAGGGACAGGGGTCAGGGGCACAGATACGCAGTATTTT.

The chain employs TRBV5-1 and TRBJ2-7; 9 bases fit TRBD2. The CDR3 loop spans 14 amino acids. Looked up from germline, CDR1 is SGHRS and CDR2 is YFSETQ. Unmatched junction bases numbered 8, after V lost 4 bases and J lost 6 bases. The CDR3 loop reads CASSNSGSSLEQYF. CDR3 bases: TGCGCCAGCAGCAATAGCGGGAGTTCGCTCGAGCAGTACTTC.

This clonotype turned up a few times. V and J are TRBV29-1 and TRBJ2-1; the D is unclear. The CDR3 is 11 residues long. Trimming removed 7 bases at V and 7 bases at J, with 11 bases between. In germline, CDR1 is SQVTM, CDR2 ANQGSEA. DNA of the CDR3: TGCAGCGCCGAGATCCTGAATGAGCAGTTCTTC. Translated, it gives CSAEILNEQFF.

This CDR3 reads CATSDRASASGSDEQFF. CDR3 coding DNA: TGTGCCACCAGTGATCGCGCCTCGGCTAGCGGGAGCGATGAGCAGTTCTTC. The gene calls are TRBV24-1 and TRBJ2-1; 10 bases fit TRBD2. Unmatched junction bases numbered 12, after V lost 3 bases and J lost 8 bases. From germline, CDR1 is KGHDR and CDR2 SFDVKD. The CDR3 loop spans 17 amino acids.